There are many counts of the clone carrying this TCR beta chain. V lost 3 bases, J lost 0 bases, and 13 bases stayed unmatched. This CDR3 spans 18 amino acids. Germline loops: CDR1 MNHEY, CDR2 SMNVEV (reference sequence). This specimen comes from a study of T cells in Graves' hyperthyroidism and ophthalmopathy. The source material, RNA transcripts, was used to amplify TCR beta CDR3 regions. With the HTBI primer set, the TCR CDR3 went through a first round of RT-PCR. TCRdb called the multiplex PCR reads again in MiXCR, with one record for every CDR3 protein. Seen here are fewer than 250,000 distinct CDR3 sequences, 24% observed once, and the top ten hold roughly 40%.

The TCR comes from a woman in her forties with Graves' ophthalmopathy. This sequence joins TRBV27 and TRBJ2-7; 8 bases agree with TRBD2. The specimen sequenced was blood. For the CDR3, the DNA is TGTGCCAGCAGTTTGAGCCCCCGGGAGGGGGTCAACTCCTACGAGCAGTACTTC. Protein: CASSLSPREGVNSYEQYF.